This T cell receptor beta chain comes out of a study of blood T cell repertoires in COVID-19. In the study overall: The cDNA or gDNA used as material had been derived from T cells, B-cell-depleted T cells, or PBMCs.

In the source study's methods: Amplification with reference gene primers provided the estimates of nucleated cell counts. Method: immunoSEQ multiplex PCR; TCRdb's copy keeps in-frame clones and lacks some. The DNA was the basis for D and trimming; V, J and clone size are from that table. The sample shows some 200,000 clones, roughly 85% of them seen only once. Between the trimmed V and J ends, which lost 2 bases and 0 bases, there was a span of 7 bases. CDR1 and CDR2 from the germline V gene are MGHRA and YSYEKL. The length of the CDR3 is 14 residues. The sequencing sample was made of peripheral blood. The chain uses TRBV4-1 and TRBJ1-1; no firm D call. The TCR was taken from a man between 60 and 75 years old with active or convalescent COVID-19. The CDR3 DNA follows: TGCGCCAGCAGCCAACAGACTGTGAACACTGAAGCTTTCTTT. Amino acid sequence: CASSQQTVNTEAFF.